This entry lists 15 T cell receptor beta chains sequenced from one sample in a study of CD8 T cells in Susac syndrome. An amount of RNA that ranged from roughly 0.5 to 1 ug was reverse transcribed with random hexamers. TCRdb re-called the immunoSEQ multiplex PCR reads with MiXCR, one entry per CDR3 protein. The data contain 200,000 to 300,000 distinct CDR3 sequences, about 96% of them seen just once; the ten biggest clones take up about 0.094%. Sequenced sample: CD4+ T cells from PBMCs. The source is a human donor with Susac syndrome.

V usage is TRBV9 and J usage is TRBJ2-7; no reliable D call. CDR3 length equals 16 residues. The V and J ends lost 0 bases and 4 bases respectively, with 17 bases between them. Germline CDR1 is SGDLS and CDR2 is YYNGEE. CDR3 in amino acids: CASSVALSSSPYEQYF. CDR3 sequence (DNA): TGTGCCAGCAGCGTAGCTCTGAGCTCTTCGCCATACGAGCAGTACTTC.

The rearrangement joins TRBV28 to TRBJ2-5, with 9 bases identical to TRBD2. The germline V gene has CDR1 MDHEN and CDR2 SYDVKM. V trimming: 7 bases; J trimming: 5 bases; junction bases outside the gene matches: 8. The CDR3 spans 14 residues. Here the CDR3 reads CASIRGRARETQYF. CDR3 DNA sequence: TGTGCCAGCATCCGCGGGAGGGCCCGCGAGACCCAGTACTTC.

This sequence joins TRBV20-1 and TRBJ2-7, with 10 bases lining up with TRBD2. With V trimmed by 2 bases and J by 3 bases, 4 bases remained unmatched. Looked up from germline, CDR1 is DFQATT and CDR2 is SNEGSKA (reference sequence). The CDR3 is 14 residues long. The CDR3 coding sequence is TGCAGTGCTAGAACCCTAGCGGGGGACTACGAGCAGTACTTC. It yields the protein CSARTLAGDYEQYF.

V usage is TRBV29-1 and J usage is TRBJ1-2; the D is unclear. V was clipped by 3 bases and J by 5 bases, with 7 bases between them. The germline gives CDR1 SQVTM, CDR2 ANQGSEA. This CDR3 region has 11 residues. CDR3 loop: CSVDPQYGYTF. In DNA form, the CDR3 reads TGCAGCGTTGACCCCCAGTATGGCTACACCTTC.

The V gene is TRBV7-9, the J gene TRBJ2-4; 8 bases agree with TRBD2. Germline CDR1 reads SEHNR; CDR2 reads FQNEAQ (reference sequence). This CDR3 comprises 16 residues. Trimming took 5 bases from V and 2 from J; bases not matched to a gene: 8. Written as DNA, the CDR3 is TGTGCCAGCAGCCCGGCGGGGGGAGGTACCAAAAACATTCAGTACTTC. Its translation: CASSPAGGGTKNIQYF. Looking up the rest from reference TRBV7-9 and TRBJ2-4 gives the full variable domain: DTGVSQNPRHKITKRGQNVTFRCDPISEHNRLYWYRQTLGQGPEFLTYFQNEAQLEKSRLLSDRFSAERPKGSFSTLEIQRTEQGDSAMYLCASSPAGGGTKNIQYFGAGTRLSVL.

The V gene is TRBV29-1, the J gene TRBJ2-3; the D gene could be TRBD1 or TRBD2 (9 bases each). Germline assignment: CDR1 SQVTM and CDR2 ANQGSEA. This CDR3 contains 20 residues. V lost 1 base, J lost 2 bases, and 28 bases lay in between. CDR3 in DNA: TGCAGCGTTGAAGCTGGGACAGGGTATAGCGGGAGAGATTACACAGATACGCAGTATTTT. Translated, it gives CSVEAGTGYSGRDYTDTQYF.

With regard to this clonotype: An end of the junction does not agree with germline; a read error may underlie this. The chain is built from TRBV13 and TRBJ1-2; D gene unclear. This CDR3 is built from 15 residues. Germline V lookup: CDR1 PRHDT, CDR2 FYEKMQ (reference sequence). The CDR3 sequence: CASSSPWDVSRRLSF. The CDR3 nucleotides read TGTGCCAGCAGTTCTCCTTGGGATGTCTCCAGGCGCCTTTCCTTC.

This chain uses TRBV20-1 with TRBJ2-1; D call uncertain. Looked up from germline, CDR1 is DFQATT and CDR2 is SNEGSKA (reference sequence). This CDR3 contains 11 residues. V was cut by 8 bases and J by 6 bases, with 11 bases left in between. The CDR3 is CSRIRTNEQFF. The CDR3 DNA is TGCAGTCGGATCCGGACCAATGAGCAGTTCTTC.

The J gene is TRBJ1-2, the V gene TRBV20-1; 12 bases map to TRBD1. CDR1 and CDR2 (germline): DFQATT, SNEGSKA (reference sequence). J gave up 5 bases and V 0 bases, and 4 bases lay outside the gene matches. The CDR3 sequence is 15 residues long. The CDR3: CSARDPGQGAYGYTF. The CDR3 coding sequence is TGCAGTGCTAGAGATCCGGGACAGGGGGCTTATGGCTACACCTTC.

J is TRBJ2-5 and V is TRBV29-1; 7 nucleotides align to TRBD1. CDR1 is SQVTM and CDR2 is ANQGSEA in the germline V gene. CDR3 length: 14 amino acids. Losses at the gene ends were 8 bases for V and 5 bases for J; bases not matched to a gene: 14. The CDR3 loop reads CSTAQTGVGETQYF. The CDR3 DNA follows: TGCAGCACCGCTCAAACAGGGGTGGGCGAGACCCAGTACTTC.

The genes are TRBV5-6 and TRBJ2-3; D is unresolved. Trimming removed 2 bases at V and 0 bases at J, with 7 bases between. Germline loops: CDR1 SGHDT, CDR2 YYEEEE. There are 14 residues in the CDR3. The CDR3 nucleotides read TGTGCCAGCAGCTTCGATATCAGCACAGATACGCAGTATTTT. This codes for CASSFDISTDTQYF.

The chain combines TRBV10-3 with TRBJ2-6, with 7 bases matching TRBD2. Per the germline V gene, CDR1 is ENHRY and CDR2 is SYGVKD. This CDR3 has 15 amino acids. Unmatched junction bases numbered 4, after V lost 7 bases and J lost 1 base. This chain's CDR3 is CAITGGASGANVLTF. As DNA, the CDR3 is TGTGCCATCACGGGAGGCGCTTCTGGGGCCAACGTCCTGACTTTC.

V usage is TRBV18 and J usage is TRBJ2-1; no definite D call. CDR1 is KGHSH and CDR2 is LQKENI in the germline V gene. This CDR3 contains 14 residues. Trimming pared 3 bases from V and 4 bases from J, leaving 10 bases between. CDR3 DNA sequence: TGTGCCAGCTCACCCCTGGTCGAGTACAATGAGCAGTTCTTC. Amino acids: CASSPLVEYNEQFF.

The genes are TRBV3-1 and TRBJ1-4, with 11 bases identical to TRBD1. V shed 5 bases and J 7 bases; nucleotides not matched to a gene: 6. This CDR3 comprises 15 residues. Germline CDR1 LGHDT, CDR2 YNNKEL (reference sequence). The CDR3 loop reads CASSTTGTGGEKLFF. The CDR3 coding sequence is TGTGCCAGCAGCACCACCGGGACAGGGGGTGAAAAACTGTTTTTT.

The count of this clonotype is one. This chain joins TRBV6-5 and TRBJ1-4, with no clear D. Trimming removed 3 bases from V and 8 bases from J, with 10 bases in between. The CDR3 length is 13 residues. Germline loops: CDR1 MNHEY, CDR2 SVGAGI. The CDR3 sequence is CASSYSKPEKLFF. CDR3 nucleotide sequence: TGTGCCAGCAGTTATTCCAAGCCCGAAAAACTGTTTTTT.